The 3 T cell receptor beta chains in this list originate from one sample, sequenced in a study of molecular identifiers for immune sequencing clone quantification. Via MiXCR, TCRdb re-called the PCR reads, giving one row per CDR3 protein. The sample includes about 54,000 distinct CDR3 sequences, about 23% of them seen just once. Material: naive CD8+ T cells from blood, with Jurkat cell RNA spiked in. The subset is: FACS-sorted CD8+CD4-CCR7+CD45RA+ naive T cells. The receptor source for this set is a human donor in good health. Some libraries in this study had Jurkat cell RNA spiked in.

The table lists this clonotype with many counts. The chain employs TRBV9 and TRBJ2-3; D unclear. Germline V lookup: CDR1 SGDLS, CDR2 YYNGEE. The CDR3 has 16 residues. V was cut by 0 bases and J by 0 bases, with 11 bases left in between. The CDR3 DNA reads as TGTGCCAGCAGCGTAGCTGTACTTTCTAGCACAGATACGCAGTATTTT. This gives the protein CASSVAVLSSTDTQYF.

The genes are TRBV5-3 and TRBJ1-5; no clear D gene. TRBV5-3 is treated as an ORF (open reading frame) with a function not yet certain. The CDR3 covers 15 residues. V dropped 8 bases and J dropped 4 bases, with 19 bases sitting between them. The CDR3 nucleotides read TGTGCCAGCAACCCTTGGTATGGCGGGAATCAGCCCCAGCATTTT. Amino acid sequence: CASNPWYGGNQPQHF.

This clonotype was seen many times. The chain joins TRBV5-6 to TRBJ2-2, with 10 positions matching TRBD1. V lost 6 bases and J lost 3; bases outside the gene matches: 8. Germline assignment: CDR1 SGHDT and CDR2 YYEEEE. The CDR3 covers 16 residues. The DNA for the CDR3 is TGTGCCAGCATTTTGAGGGGGACAGGGGACACCGGGGAGCTGTTTTTT. Translation gives CASILRGTGDTGELFF.